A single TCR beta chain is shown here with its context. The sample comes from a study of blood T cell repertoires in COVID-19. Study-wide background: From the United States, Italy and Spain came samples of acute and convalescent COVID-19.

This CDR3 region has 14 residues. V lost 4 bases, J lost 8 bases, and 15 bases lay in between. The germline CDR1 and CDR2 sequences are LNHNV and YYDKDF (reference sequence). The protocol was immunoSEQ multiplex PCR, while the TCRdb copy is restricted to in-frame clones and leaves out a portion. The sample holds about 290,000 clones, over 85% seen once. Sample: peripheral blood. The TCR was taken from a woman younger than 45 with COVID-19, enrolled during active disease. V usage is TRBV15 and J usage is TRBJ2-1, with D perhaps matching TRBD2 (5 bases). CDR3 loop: CATSTRTREHEQFF. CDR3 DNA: TGTGCCACCAGCACTAGGACTCGTGAGCATGAGCAGTTCTTC.